This TCR beta chain was sequenced during a study of blood T cell repertoires in COVID-19. Whole-study context: COVID-19 samples collected from the United States, Italy and Spain covered acute and convalescent phases. Sources were T cells, B-cell-depleted T cells, or PBMCs; the material itself was cDNA or gDNA.

In the original workflow: Amplification of reference gene primers was used by the study to estimate nucleated cell counts. Sequencing used immunoSEQ multiplex PCR; TCRdb keeps in-frame clones, though not all of them. V, J and clone size were drawn from that table, and D and trimming were deduced from the DNA. This table has under 150,000 clones, just under 90% appearing once. This clone was picked up one time. V lost 5 bases, J lost 6 bases, and 20 bases lay in between. Looked up from germline, CDR1 is SGHTA and CDR2 is FQGNSA. CDR3 length equals 16 residues. Sequenced sample: peripheral blood. The sequence was collected from a woman in her forties or fifties with acute or convalescent COVID-19. The J gene is TRBJ2-1, the V gene TRBV7-2; a possible D gene is TRBD1 (6 bases). CDR3 nucleotide sequence: TGTGCCAGCAGCCCTCGGACAGCTCGTAACCCCAATGAGCAGTTCTTC. Its protein is CASSPRTARNPNEQFF.